The present entry profiles one T cell receptor beta chain with its context. Its antigen is not identified. This specimen belongs to a study of cytomegalovirus exposure and HLA in healthy donors. General study findings and limits: HLA alleles showed associations with some 17,000 TCR beta sequences in a later analysis, at a 0.05 false discovery rate.

Germline CDR1 and CDR2: WNHNN and SYGVQD (reference sequence). The junction had 4 bases not matched to a gene; V was cut back by 0 bases and J by 0 bases. The CDR3 extends over 17 amino acids. PCR employed 60 Vbeta and 13 Jbeta primers. Assay used: immunoSEQ multiplex PCR; TCRdb lists only in-frame clones, some missing. The top ten hold more than 1.1% of the sample, which has around 140,000 clones, approximately 77% seen once. The sequence was collected from a woman in her 40s in good health and CMV-seronegative. The specimen was PBMCs. The chain combines TRBV10-1 with TRBJ2-2; 7 nucleotides match TRBD1. CDR3 sequence: CASSESVGTANTGELFF. The CDR3 DNA sequence: TGCGCCAGCAGTGAGTCGGTAGGGACAGCGAACACCGGGGAGCTGTTTTTT.